Following are 25 T cell receptor beta chains from one sample sequenced in a study of T cell responses to AZD1222 COVID-19 vaccine. Sequencing was performed with immunoSEQ multiplex PCR; in TCRdb, only in-frame clones are kept and a portion is missing. The sample holds 77,000 or so clones, 75% to 90% seen once. The specimen comprised peripheral blood, sampled on day 0 of AZD1222 vaccination. Every receptor here comes from an adult in good health.

This clone was observed a single time. This chain joins TRBV19 and TRBJ2-7, with unresolved D. V dropped 3 bases and J dropped 7 bases, with 16 bases sitting between them. This CDR3 contains 14 residues. Per the germline V gene, CDR1 is LNHDA and CDR2 is SQIVND (reference sequence). This CDR3 is CASSIGLGSLEQYF. The CDR3 bases are TGTGCCAGTAGTATTGGGCTTGGATCTCTGGAGCAGTACTTC.

The CDR3 here is CASSVEGQGARDEQYF. DNA of the CDR3: TGTGCCAGCAGCGTAGAGGGACAGGGGGCGCGCGACGAGCAGTACTTC. This chain uses TRBV9 with TRBJ2-7; the match to TRBD1 covers 12 bases. Trimming removed 0 bases from V and 5 bases from J; junction bases left unmatched: 6. Germline values: CDR1 SGDLS, CDR2 YYNGEE. CDR3 length: 16 amino acids.

V is TRBV18 and J is TRBJ2-1, with TRBD1 matching over 8 bases. V shed 0 bases and J 6 bases; nucleotides not matched to a gene: 1. This CDR3 has 14 amino acids. CDR1 KGHSH and CDR2 LQKENI come from the germline V gene. The CDR3 protein is CASSPPTGGNEQFF. For the CDR3, the DNA is TGTGCCAGCTCACCACCTACAGGGGGCAATGAGCAGTTCTTC.

This chain uses TRBV7-8 with TRBJ2-5; D may be TRBD1 (6 bases). This CDR3 has 15 amino acids. Trimming left V 6 bases short and J 3 bases short, with 17 bases between. The germline gives CDR1 SGHVS, CDR2 FQNEAQ. The CDR3 nucleotides are TGTGCCAGCAGTTACCGGGACACGACCAAAGAGACCCAGTACTTC. Protein product: CASSYRDTTKETQYF.

This clone was counted only a few times. The chain recombines TRBV28 with TRBJ1-2; 7 bases are shared with TRBD1. V lost 6 bases and J lost 4; bases outside the gene matches: 5. This CDR3 has 13 amino acids. Per germline, CDR1 MDHEN and CDR2 SYDVKM. CDR3 sequence reads: CASRRGTVYGYTF. The CDR3 DNA reads as TGTGCCAGCAGACGTGGGACAGTCTATGGCTACACCTTC.

CDR3: CASSRNYEQYF. The CDR3 DNA sequence: TGTGCCAGCAGCCGTAACTACGAGCAGTACTTC. This chain links TRBV4-2 with TRBJ2-7; D remains unclear. There are 11 residues in the CDR3. With 4 bases removed from V and 3 bases from J, the gap between germline ends came to 4 bases. CDR1 is LGHNA and CDR2 is YNFKEQ in the germline V gene.

CDR3 in amino acids: CASSLSGQVGGYTF. DNA of the CDR3: TGTGCCAGCAGTTTGTCCGGACAGGTGGGGGGCTACACCTTC. This sequence joins TRBV28 and TRBJ1-2; 7 positions match TRBD1. Germline V gene sequence: CDR1 MDHEN, CDR2 SYDVKM. V shed 3 bases, J shed 8 bases, and the junction held 9 bases outside the gene matches. The CDR3 spans 14 residues.

The V and J genes are TRBV28 and TRBJ1-4, with D unresolved. V shed 3 bases and J shed 8 bases, with 7 bases lying between them. Germline assignment: CDR1 MDHEN and CDR2 SYDVKM. This CDR3 spans 12 amino acids. CDR3 sequence (DNA): TGTGCCAGCAGTTTTCTCCGGGAAAAACTGTTTTTT. Its translation: CASSFLREKLFF.

The chain recombines TRBV6-1 with TRBJ2-7; D gene uncertain. The ends were cut back, 0 bases at V and 3 bases at J, with 9 bases in the middle. Germline V CDR1 and CDR2: MNHNS, SASEGT. The CDR3 spans 14 residues. Here the CDR3 reads CASSEAGGYYEQYF. The CDR3, as DNA: TGTGCCAGCAGTGAAGCGGGCGGCTACTACGAGCAGTACTTC.

This CDR3 reads CASSSGTAYNSPLHF. The CDR3 DNA reads TGTGCCAGCAGTTCCGGGACAGCCTATAATTCACCCCTCCACTTT. V usage is TRBV27 and J usage is TRBJ1-6, with 7 bases matching TRBD1. The CDR3 covers 15 residues. V was pared by 4 bases and J by 2 bases, with 2 bases of the junction left unmatched. The germline gives CDR1 MNHEY, CDR2 SMNVEV (reference sequence).

The DNA of the CDR3 is TGTGCCAGCAGTCCACGGGGGGAGTCTAATGAAAAACTGTTTTTT. This codes for CASSPRGESNEKLFF. This chain joins TRBV28 and TRBJ1-4, with a weak D call TRBD1 (5 bases). V was cut by 5 bases and J by 3 bases, with 13 bases left in between. The CDR3 is 15 amino acids. The germline gives CDR1 MDHEN, CDR2 SYDVKM.

The chain uses TRBV9 and TRBJ1-2, with 7 positions matching TRBD1. Germline CDR1 and CDR2: SGDLS and YYNGEE. The trim removed 3 bases at V and 6 bases at J, leaving 8 bases unmatched. The CDR3 sequence is 14 residues long. CDR3 region: CASSASGTADGYTF. For the CDR3, the DNA is TGTGCCAGCAGCGCTTCCGGGACAGCGGATGGCTACACCTTC.

The J gene is TRBJ2-5, the V gene TRBV27, with a weak D call TRBD2 (5 bases). V was trimmed by 3 bases and J by 5 bases, leaving 10 bases between them. The CDR3 sequence is 13 residues long. Per germline, CDR1 MNHEY and CDR2 SMNVEV (reference sequence). The CDR3 is CASSFTRGETQYF. CDR3 nucleotides: TGTGCCAGCAGTTTTACACGGGGTGAGACCCAGTACTTC.

The CDR3 region has the DNA TGTGCCAGCAGCGGACAGGGTCGCTACGAGCAGTACTTC. It specifies CASSGQGRYEQYF. V usage is TRBV2 and J usage is TRBJ2-7; TRBD1 matches 8 bases. The trim removed 6 bases at V and 3 bases at J, leaving 4 bases unmatched. The length of the CDR3 is 13 residues. CDR1 is SNHLY, CDR2 FYNNEI, per germline.

The chain carries TRBV10-3 and TRBJ1-1, with D unresolved. Per germline, CDR1 ENHRY and CDR2 SYGVKD. V was shortened by 6 bases and J by 1 base, with 9 bases between the two germline ends. This CDR3 comprises 13 residues. DNA for the CDR3: TGTGCCATCAGGCCAAATGGGAACACTGAAGCTTTCTTT. This sequence encodes CAIRPNGNTEAFF.

V gene TRBV6-4 combines with J gene TRBJ1-2; D not certain. Germline CDR1 and CDR2: MRHNA and SNTAGT. Trimming shortened V by 0 bases and J by 8 bases, and 4 bases separated the two germline ends. The CDR3 spans 11 residues. DNA of the CDR3: TGTGCCAGCAGTGACTCGAAAGGCTACACCTTC. Amino acid sequence: CASSDSKGYTF.

The CDR3 bases are TGTGCCAGCAGGGCCGGGACTAGCGGCTACAATGAGCAGTTCTTC. It specifies CASRAGTSGYNEQFF. V is TRBV6-5 and J is TRBJ2-1; 11 bases align to TRBD2. The CDR3 has 15 residues. Germline V gene lookup returns CDR1 MNHEY and CDR2 SVGAGI. Losses at the gene ends were 6 bases for V and 3 bases for J; bases not matched to a gene: 4.

This chain connects TRBV23-1 to TRBJ2-2, with a weak D call TRBD1 (5 bases). TRBV23-1 is identified as an open reading frame with a role that is uncertain. The CDR3 loop spans 17 amino acids. Trimming stripped 3 bases from V and 1 base from J, with 15 bases between. The CDR3 DNA reads TGCGCCAGCAGTCATCGAATAGGAGACAGGAACACCGGGGAGCTGTTTTTT. Translating gives CASSHRIGDRNTGELFF.

The rearrangement uses TRBV2 and TRBJ2-7; D is unresolved. Germline loops: CDR1 SNHLY, CDR2 FYNNEI. This CDR3 is 14 amino acids long. The V gene lost 0 bases and the J gene lost 4 bases, with 10 bases spanning the gap. The CDR3 DNA reads as TGTGCCAGCAGTGAAGCGAACAGTGGATACGAGCAGTACTTC. It translates to CASSEANSGYEQYF.

About this clone: One end of the junction fails to match germline, which may point to a read error. The chain combines TRBV7-7 with TRBJ2-2, with 9 bases identical to TRBD2. The CDR3 totals 16 residues. CDR1 is SSHAT, CDR2 FNYEAQ, per germline (reference sequence). This CDR3 reads CASSLVAGAKTGELFF. CDR3 sequence (DNA): TGTGCTAGCAGCTTAGTAGCGGGGGCTAAAACCGGGGAGCTGTTTTTT. The full variable domain, completed using reference TRBV7-7 and TRBJ2-2, is GAGVSQSPRYKVTKRGQDVTLRCDPISSHATLYWYQQALGQGPEFLTYFNYEAQPDKSGLPSDRFSAERPEGSISTLTIQRTEQRDSAMYRCASSLVAGAKTGELFFGEGSRLTVL.

The genes are TRBV7-6 and TRBJ1-4, with D uncertain. V was cut by 5 bases and J by 2 bases, with 15 bases left in between. Germline V gene lookup returns CDR1 SGHVS and CDR2 FNYEAQ. The CDR3 sequence is 16 residues long. The CDR3 reads CASSPRHGGTNEKLFF. The CDR3 DNA follows: TGTGCCAGCAGCCCTCGACACGGCGGGACTAATGAAAAACTGTTTTTT.

V gene TRBV27 combines with J gene TRBJ2-1; D not resolved. This CDR3 has 11 amino acids. V lost 3 bases, J lost 7 bases, and 4 bases lay in between. Looked up from germline, CDR1 is MNHEY and CDR2 is SMNVEV (reference sequence). Here the CDR3 DNA reads TGTGCCAGCAGTTTGGGGAATGAGCAGTTCTTC. Residues: CASSLGNEQFF.

This rearrangement joins TRBV19 to TRBJ2-1; D is possibly TRBD2 (6 bases). Germline values: CDR1 LNHDA, CDR2 SQIVND (reference sequence). Trimming left V 7 bases short and J 1 base short, with 17 bases between. The length of the CDR3 is 16 residues. CDR3 amino acids: CASISPLARSYNEQFF. Here the CDR3 DNA reads TGTGCCAGTATTTCTCCTCTAGCGCGTTCCTACAATGAGCAGTTCTTC.

The chain carries TRBV28 and TRBJ2-6; D is perhaps TRBD2 (5 bases). The length of the CDR3 is 15 residues. Trimming stripped 6 bases from V and 2 bases from J, with 11 bases between. Germline V CDR1 and CDR2: MDHEN, SYDVKM. CDR3 nucleotides: TGTGCCAGCAGCACACTGAGGGCTGGGGCCAACGTCCTGACTTTC. Translation: CASSTLRAGANVLTF.

The chain has TRBV9 and TRBJ2-7, with 11 bases fitting TRBD2. With 1 base clipped from V and 5 bases from J, the junction kept 5 bases outside the gene matches. The CDR3 is 15 amino acids. CDR1 SGDLS and CDR2 YYNGEE come from the germline V gene. The CDR3 reads CASSVSTSGRHEQYF. Written as DNA, the CDR3 is TGTGCCAGCAGCGTATCAACTAGCGGGAGACACGAGCAGTACTTC.